This passage covers 31 T cell receptor beta chains from one sample sequenced in a study of T cell changes during pregnancy in multiple sclerosis. Repertoires were generated with immunoSEQ multiplex PCR, while TCRdb's copy carries only in-frame clones and drops some. The sample has around 50,000 clones; around 92% are singletons. The sequences come from CD4+ T cells from peripheral blood mononuclear cells, collected after pregnancy. The receptor source for this set is a female donor with multiple sclerosis, enrolled in a pregnancy study.

Here the CDR3 reads CASSLPQSYEQYF. CDR3 DNA: TGTGCCAGCAGCTTACCCCAGTCTTACGAGCAGTACTTC. The chain links TRBV7-2 to TRBJ2-7; D remains unclear. The germline gives CDR1 SGHTA, CDR2 FQGNSA. The CDR3 totals 13 residues. The germline V and J ends were trimmed by 2 bases and 4 bases, with 9 bases remaining between them.

The V call is TRBV5-6, the J call TRBJ1-5, with TRBD1 identical over 7 bases. J was trimmed by 6 bases and V by 0 bases; bases with no gene match: 6. Germline loops: CDR1 SGHDT, CDR2 YYEEEE. The CDR3 has 15 residues. CDR3: CASSLGQGLGQPQHF. CDR3 nucleotides: TGTGCCAGCAGCTTGGGACAGGGTCTAGGTCAGCCCCAGCATTTT.

This chain connects TRBV19 to TRBJ2-1; possible D gene TRBD2, 6 bases. The V gene's germline CDR1 is LNHDA and CDR2 SQIVND (reference sequence). This CDR3 is 12 amino acids long. Trimming removed 10 bases from V and 8 bases from J, with 15 bases in between. CDR3 sequence reads: CATSWGVYEQFF. The CDR3 DNA follows: TGTGCCACATCCTGGGGGGTCTATGAGCAGTTCTTC.

J is TRBJ2-1 and V is TRBV19; 9 positions agree with TRBD1. Germline values: CDR1 LNHDA, CDR2 SQIVND (reference sequence). The CDR3 is 15 amino acids. V dropped 0 bases and J dropped 7; count of bases not matched to a gene: 4. CDR3 residues: CASSIEGQGPNEQFF. The CDR3 DNA reads TGTGCCAGTAGTATAGAGGGACAGGGACCTAATGAGCAGTTCTTC.

The chain employs TRBV11-2 and TRBJ2-3; 9 bases fit TRBD2. This CDR3 is 16 amino acids long. Trimming took 1 base from V and 7 from J; bases not matched to a gene: 9. CDR1 and CDR2 from the germline V gene are SGHAT and FQNNGV. DNA of the CDR3: TGTGCCAGCAGCTTAGGGGTGGCGGGGGGGCAAAATACGCAGTATTTT. It encodes CASSLGVAGGQNTQYF.

The chain uses TRBV18 and TRBJ1-1, with TRBD1 as a possible D gene (6 bases). Looked up from germline, CDR1 is KGHSH and CDR2 is LQKENI. The ends were cut back, 3 bases at V and 4 bases at J, with 15 bases in the middle. The CDR3 covers 15 residues. The CDR3 is CASSPGSTGLTEAFF. CDR3 coding DNA: TGTGCCAGCTCACCGGGTTCGACAGGCCTCACTGAAGCTTTCTTT.

The chain has TRBV18 and TRBJ1-1; 7 bases agree with TRBD1. V lost 6 bases to trimming and J lost 5 bases; unmatched junction nucleotides: 12. Germline loops: CDR1 KGHSH, CDR2 LQKENI. The CDR3 has 15 amino acids. The CDR3 DNA reads as TGTGCCAGCTCCGGGGCTGACAGGGCTGGAACTGAAGCTTTCTTT. This codes for CASSGADRAGTEAFF.

The chain joins TRBV7-3 to TRBJ2-2; the D is unclear. The CDR3 covers 11 residues. V was cut by 5 bases and J by 7 bases, with 5 bases left in between. The germline CDR1 and CDR2 sequences are SGHTA and FQGTGA. CDR3 protein: CASSIYGELFF. In DNA form, the CDR3 reads TGTGCCAGCAGCATTTACGGGGAGCTGTTTTTT.

The chain combines TRBV6-1 with TRBJ2-7; 16 bases fit TRBD2. From germline, CDR1 is MNHNS and CDR2 SASEGT. V shed 6 bases and J 2 bases; nucleotides not matched to a gene: 1. The CDR3 spans 15 residues. The CDR3 DNA reads TGTGCCAGCAGCGGGACTAGCGGGGGGGCCTACGAGCAGTACTTC. It specifies CASSGTSGGAYEQYF.

The V and J genes are TRBV29-1 and TRBJ2-1; 8 bases align to TRBD2. Germline loops: CDR1 SQVTM, CDR2 ANQGSEA. This CDR3 contains 15 residues. J was trimmed by 8 bases and V by 6 bases; bases with no gene match: 15. CDR3 amino acids: CSVPGTSGRAHEQFF. CDR3 coding DNA: TGCAGCGTCCCTGGAACTAGCGGCCGGGCGCATGAGCAGTTCTTC.

The chain employs TRBV25-1 and TRBJ1-2; D is perhaps TRBD1 (5 bases). There are 12 residues in the CDR3. Per the germline V gene, CDR1 is MGHDK and CDR2 is SYGVNS. V lost 5 bases and J lost 7, with 11 bases in between. The CDR3: CASSSGMGGYTF. The CDR3 nucleotides read TGTGCCAGCAGTTCAGGGATGGGTGGCTACACCTTC.

The chain combines TRBV6-5 with TRBJ2-5, with 8 nucleotides matching TRBD1. J lost 4 bases, V lost 6 bases, and 1 base had no gene match. The CDR3 loop spans 12 amino acids. CDR1 and CDR2 from the germline V gene are MNHEY and SVGAGI. CDR3 loop: CASRTGGETQYF. DNA for the CDR3: TGTGCCAGCAGAACAGGGGGAGAGACCCAGTACTTC.

The genes are TRBV7-6 and TRBJ1-4; D is possibly TRBD1 (6 bases). V was shortened by 5 bases and J by 0 bases, with 19 bases between the two germline ends. This CDR3 is built from 18 residues. From germline, CDR1 is SGHVS and CDR2 FNYEAQ. CDR3 DNA: TGTGCCAGCAGCCGAAAGGCAGGGGCGGGGGCAACTAATGAAAAACTGTTTTTT. Encoded protein: CASSRKAGAGATNEKLFF. The full variable domain, with the rest looked up from reference TRBV7-6 and TRBJ1-4, is GAGVSQSPRYKVTKRGQDVALRCDPISGHVSLYWYRQALGQGPEFLTYFNYEAQQDKSGLPNDRFSAERPEGSISTLTIQRTEQRDSAMYRCASSRKAGAGATNEKLFFGSGTQLSVL.

The V gene is TRBV11-1, the J gene TRBJ1-1, with 8 bases aligning to TRBD1. The CDR3 is 15 amino acids. The germline V gene has CDR1 SGHAT and CDR2 FQDESV (reference sequence). V lost 2 bases and J lost 1; bases outside the gene matches: 3. In DNA, the CDR3 is TGTGCCAGCAGCTTAATTGGACAGGGGAACACTGAAGCTTTCTTT. Protein product: CASSLIGQGNTEAFF.

This chain uses TRBV25-1 with TRBJ2-7; TRBD2 might be the D (6 bases). V dropped 7 bases and J dropped 4 bases, with 17 bases sitting between them. This CDR3 spans 14 amino acids. Germline lookup yields CDR1 MGHDK and CDR2 SYGVNS. The CDR3 loop reads CASKKEGELYEQYF. In nucleotides, the CDR3 is TGTGCCAGCAAGAAGGAGGGCGAGCTTTACGAGCAGTACTTC.

CDR3 bases: TGTGCCAGCAGCCTCCCCGGGACAGTCTACGAGCAGTACTTC. This encodes CASSLPGTVYEQYF. V and J are TRBV5-5 and TRBJ2-7, with TRBD1 matching over 7 bases. Germline CDR1 SGHKS, CDR2 YYEKEE (reference sequence). Trimming at V came to 4 bases and at J to 3 bases, leaving 7 bases not matched to a gene. This CDR3 region has 14 residues.

The chain combines TRBV2 with TRBJ2-3; 9 nucleotides align to TRBD1. Trimming removed 7 bases from V and 6 bases from J; junction bases left unmatched: 8. The CDR3 runs 14 residues. Germline CDR1 SNHLY, CDR2 FYNNEI. The CDR3 DNA reads TGTGCCAGCAATGTATGGGGACAGGGCGATACGCAGTATTTT. Amino acid sequence: CASNVWGQGDTQYF. Supplemented by reference TRBV2 and TRBJ2-3, the full variable domain reads EPEVTQTPSHQVTQMGQEVILRCVPISNHLYFYWYRQILGQKVEFLVSFYNNEISEKSEIFDDQFSVERPDGSNFTLKIRSTKLEDSAMYFCASNVWGQGDTQYFGPGTRLTVL.

The count of this clone is one. The chain couples TRBV23-1 to TRBJ1-4; D unclear. TRBV23-1 carries the ORF label, with uncertain function. With 7 bases removed from V and 0 bases from J, the gap between germline ends came to 12 bases. CDR3 length: 15 amino acids. CDR3 in DNA: TGCGCCAGCATCCTCCCGCCAGCAACTAATGAAAAACTGTTTTTT. Encoded protein: CASILPPATNEKLFF.

This sequence joins TRBV21-1 and TRBJ2-7; TRBD2 is the table's D call and was not checked against the DNA. TRBV21-1 represents a pseudogene. The CDR3 is made up of 13 amino acids. CDR3 amino acids: CASSKRFGYEQYF. The CDR3 DNA reads TGTGCCAGCAGCAAACGGTTCGGCTACGAGCAGTACTTC.

The rearrangement joins TRBV29-1 to TRBJ2-7, with 8 bases fitting TRBD1. Germline loops: CDR1 SQVTM, CDR2 ANQGSEA. This CDR3 is built from 12 residues. With 4 bases clipped from V and 3 bases from J, the junction kept 2 bases outside the gene matches. The CDR3 nucleotides read TGCAGCGTTGGGACAGGGCTCTACGAGCAGTACTTC. It encodes CSVGTGLYEQYF.

This clone was detected only once. V gene TRBV6-1 combines with J gene TRBJ1-5, with unresolved D. CDR1 MNHNS and CDR2 SASEGT come from the germline V gene. V dropped 6 bases and J dropped 6 bases, with 15 bases sitting between them. The length of the CDR3 is 14 residues. The CDR3 loop is CASSWMWEAQPQHF. CDR3 coding DNA: TGTGCCAGCAGCTGGATGTGGGAGGCTCAGCCCCAGCATTTT.

The V gene is TRBV7-8, the J gene TRBJ1-1, with a possible D match to TRBD1 (5 bases). Germline assignment: CDR1 SGHVS and CDR2 FQNEAQ. CDR3 length: 12 amino acids. Trimming stripped 6 bases from V and 8 bases from J, with 13 bases between. CDR3 protein: CASRWASGEAFF. The CDR3 DNA reads as TGTGCCAGCAGGTGGGCCTCAGGGGAAGCTTTCTTT.

V and J are TRBV7-2 and TRBJ2-2, with D perhaps matching TRBD1 (5 bases). The CDR3 has 15 residues. CDR1 and CDR2 from the germline V gene are SGHTA and FQGNSA. Trimming shortened V by 4 bases and J by 4 bases, and 13 bases separated the two germline ends. The chain's CDR3 is CASSSQGPGTGELFF. The CDR3 nucleotides read TGTGCCAGCAGCTCCCAGGGTCCGGGCACCGGGGAGCTGTTTTTT.

This sequence joins TRBV10-3 and TRBJ2-5, with 11 nucleotides matching TRBD2. In germline, CDR1 is ENHRY, CDR2 SYGVKD. V lost 5 bases, J lost 5 bases, and 4 bases stayed unmatched. CDR3 size: 14 residues. The CDR3 region has the DNA TGTGCCATCAGTTTAGCGGGGGGGCGTGAGACCCAGTACTTC. It is translated as CAISLAGGRETQYF.

In its sample, this clone was seen once. The genes are TRBV6-5 and TRBJ1-2; tentatively, D is TRBD1 (5 bases). The CDR3 is 13 residues long. Per germline, CDR1 MNHEY and CDR2 SVGAGI. V dropped 5 bases and J dropped 8 bases, with 15 bases sitting between them. The DNA of the CDR3 is TGTGCCAGCAGTACGGGGGAGGCGGGGGGCTACACCTTC. Protein: CASSTGEAGGYTF.

V usage is TRBV9 and J usage is TRBJ1-2; 7 nucleotides line up with TRBD1. Germline loops: CDR1 SGDLS, CDR2 YYNGEE. This CDR3 contains 15 residues. Losses at the gene ends were 4 bases for V and 6 bases for J; bases not matched to a gene: 12. CDR3 sequence (DNA): TGTGCCAGCAGCCCCCGGTCAGGGGGGCGACATGGCTACACCTTC. Protein sequence: CASSPRSGGRHGYTF.

V gene TRBV4-2 combines with J gene TRBJ2-1; 10 bases fit TRBD2. With 4 bases clipped from V and 4 bases from J, the junction kept 4 bases outside the gene matches. CDR3 size: 15 residues. The germline gives CDR1 LGHNA, CDR2 YNFKEQ. The CDR3 DNA follows: TGTGCCAGCAGCCCGCTAGCGGGGGATTACAATGAGCAGTTCTTC. Amino acids: CASSPLAGDYNEQFF.

The chain uses TRBV5-1 and TRBJ1-4, with 10 bases fitting TRBD1. Trimming cost V 0 bases and J 5 bases; bases outside gene matches: 4. This CDR3 region has 16 residues. Germline CDR1 reads SGHRS; CDR2 reads YFSETQ. The CDR3 nucleotides read TGCGCCAGCAGCTTGGTGGGGGGACAGGGGAATGAAAAACTGTTTTTT. Translated: CASSLVGGQGNEKLFF.

This clone appeared a single time. This chain connects TRBV4-3 to TRBJ2-1; TRBD1 aligns across 10 bases. The length of the CDR3 is 16 residues. Germline V gives CDR1 LGHNA, CDR2 YSLEER. Germline trimming cut 4 bases from V and 4 bases from J; bases unmatched to any gene: 7. CDR3 residues: CASSPTAGQGYNEQFF. CDR3 nucleotide sequence: TGCGCCAGCAGCCCCACGGCGGGACAGGGGTACAATGAGCAGTTCTTC.

This chain joins TRBV25-1 and TRBJ2-7, with 8 bases lining up with TRBD1. The CDR3 loop spans 14 amino acids. The germline gives CDR1 MGHDK, CDR2 SYGVNS. V lost 5 bases and J lost 5; bases outside the gene matches: 8. The CDR3 sequence is CASSKAGQGHEQYF. DNA for the CDR3: TGTGCCAGCAGTAAGGCTGGACAGGGCCACGAGCAGTACTTC.

This chain connects TRBV19 to TRBJ1-6; D gene ambiguous. The CDR3 sequence is 12 residues long. Trimming cost V 7 bases and J 5 bases, with 6 bases left between them. CDR1 is LNHDA and CDR2 is SQIVND in the germline V gene (reference sequence). CDR3 sequence reads: CASNGNNSPLHF. The CDR3 bases are TGTGCCAGTAACGGTAATAATTCACCCCTCCACTTT.